This T cell receptor (beta chain) originates from a study of T-cell reconstitution after alpha-beta-depleted transplantation in children. Ten or more counts support this clonotype. Trimming took 4 bases from V and 2 from J, leaving 9 bases between them. Germline-derived CDR1 and CDR2 are SGHRS and YFSETQ. CDR3 size: 14 residues. Using unique molecular identifiers, the investigators prepared the TCRbeta library. MiXCR, run by TCRdb on the PCR reads, gives a single entry per CDR3 protein. The profile shows around 78,000 distinct CDR3 sequences, more than 5.5% of them singletons. The receptor was isolated from a human donor who donated a stem cell graft to a child with acute lymphoblastic leukemia. Source: PBMCs from the stem cell graft donor, taken from the stem cell graft. The chain has TRBV5-1 and TRBJ1-4; tentative D call: TRBD1 (5 bases). Here the CDR3 reads CASSPGRTNEKLFF. Written as DNA, the CDR3 is TGCGCCAGCAGCCCGGGACGGACTAATGAAAAACTGTTTTTT.